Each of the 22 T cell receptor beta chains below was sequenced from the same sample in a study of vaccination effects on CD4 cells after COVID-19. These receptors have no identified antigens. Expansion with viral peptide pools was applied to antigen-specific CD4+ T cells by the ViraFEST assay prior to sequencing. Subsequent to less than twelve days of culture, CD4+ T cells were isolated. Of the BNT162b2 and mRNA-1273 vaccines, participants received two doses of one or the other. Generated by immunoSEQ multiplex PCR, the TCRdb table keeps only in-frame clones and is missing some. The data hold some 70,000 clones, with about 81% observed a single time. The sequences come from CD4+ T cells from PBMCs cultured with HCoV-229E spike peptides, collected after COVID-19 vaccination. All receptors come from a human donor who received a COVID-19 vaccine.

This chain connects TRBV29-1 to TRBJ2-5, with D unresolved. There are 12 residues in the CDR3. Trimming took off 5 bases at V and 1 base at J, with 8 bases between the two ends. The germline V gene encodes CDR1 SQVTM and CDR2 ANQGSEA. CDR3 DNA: TGCAGCGTTCGATTCAGCCAAGAGACCCAGTACTTC. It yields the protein CSVRFSQETQYF.

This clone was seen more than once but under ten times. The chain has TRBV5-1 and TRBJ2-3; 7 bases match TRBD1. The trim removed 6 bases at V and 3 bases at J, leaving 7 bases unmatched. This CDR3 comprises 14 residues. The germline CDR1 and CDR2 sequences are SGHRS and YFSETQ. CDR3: CASTNRDSTDTQYF. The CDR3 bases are TGCGCCAGCACCAACCGGGACAGTACAGATACGCAGTATTTT.

The CDR3 loop is CASNLVWGTGELFF. CDR3 sequence (DNA): TGTGCCAGCAACTTGGTGTGGGGCACCGGGGAGCTGTTTTTT. V is TRBV2 and J is TRBJ2-2; D is unresolved. The germline V gene has CDR1 SNHLY and CDR2 FYNNEI. V dropped 7 bases and J dropped 4 bases, with 13 bases sitting between them. The CDR3 consists of 14 residues.

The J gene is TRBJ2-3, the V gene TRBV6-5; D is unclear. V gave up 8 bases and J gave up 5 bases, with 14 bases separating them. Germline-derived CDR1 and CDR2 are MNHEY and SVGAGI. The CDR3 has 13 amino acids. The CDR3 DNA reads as TGTGCCAGCCTCGAGGACGGTGGAGATACGCAGTATTTT. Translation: CASLEDGGDTQYF.

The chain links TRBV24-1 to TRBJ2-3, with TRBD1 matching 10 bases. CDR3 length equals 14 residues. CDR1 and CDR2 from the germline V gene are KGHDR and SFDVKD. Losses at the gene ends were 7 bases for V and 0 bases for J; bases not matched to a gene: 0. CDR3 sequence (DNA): TGTGCCACCAGGGGACAGGGGAGCACAGATACGCAGTATTTT. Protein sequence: CATRGQGSTDTQYF.

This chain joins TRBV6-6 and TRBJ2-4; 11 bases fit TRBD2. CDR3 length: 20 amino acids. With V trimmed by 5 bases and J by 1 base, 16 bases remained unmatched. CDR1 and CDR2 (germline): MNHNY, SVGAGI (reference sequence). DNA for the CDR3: TGTGCCAGCAGTCACCTTCGGGTTAGCGGGGGGGCTCTCGCCAAAAACATTCAGTACTTC. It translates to CASSHLRVSGGALAKNIQYF.

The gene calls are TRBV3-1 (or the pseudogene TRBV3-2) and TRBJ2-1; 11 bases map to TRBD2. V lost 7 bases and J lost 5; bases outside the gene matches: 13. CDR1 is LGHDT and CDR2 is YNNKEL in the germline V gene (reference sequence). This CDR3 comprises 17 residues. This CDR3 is CASTRTAGTSGHNEQFF. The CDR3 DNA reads TGTGCCAGCACCCGGACCGCCGGGACTAGCGGCCACAATGAGCAGTTCTTC.

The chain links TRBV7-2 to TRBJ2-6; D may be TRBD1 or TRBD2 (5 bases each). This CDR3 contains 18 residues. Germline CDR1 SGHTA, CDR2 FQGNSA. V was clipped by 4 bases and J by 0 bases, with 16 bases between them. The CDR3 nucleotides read TGTGCCAGCAGCTCCGGGGACGGCCTTAGCTCTGGGGCCAACGTCCTGACTTTC. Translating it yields CASSSGDGLSSGANVLTF. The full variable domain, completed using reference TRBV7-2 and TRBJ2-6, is GAGVSQSPSNKVTEKGKDVELRCDPISGHTALYWYRQSLGQGLEFLIYFQGNSAPDKSGLPSDRFSAERTGGSVSTLTIQRTQQEDSAVYLCASSSGDGLSSGANVLTFGAGSRLTVL.

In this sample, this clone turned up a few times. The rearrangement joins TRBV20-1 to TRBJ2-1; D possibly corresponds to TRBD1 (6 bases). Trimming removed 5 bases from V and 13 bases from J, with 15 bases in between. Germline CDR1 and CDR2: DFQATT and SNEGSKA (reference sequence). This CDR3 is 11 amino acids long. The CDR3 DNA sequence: TGCAGTGCTCCATCACCGGGACACCAGTTCTTC. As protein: CSAPSPGHQFF.

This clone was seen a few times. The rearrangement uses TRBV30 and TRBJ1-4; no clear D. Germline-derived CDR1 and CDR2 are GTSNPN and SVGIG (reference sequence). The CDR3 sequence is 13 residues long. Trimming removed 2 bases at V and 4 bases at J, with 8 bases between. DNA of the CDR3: TGTGCCTGGAGTCCCCAGGTTAATGAAAAACTGTTTTTT. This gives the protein CAWSPQVNEKLFF.

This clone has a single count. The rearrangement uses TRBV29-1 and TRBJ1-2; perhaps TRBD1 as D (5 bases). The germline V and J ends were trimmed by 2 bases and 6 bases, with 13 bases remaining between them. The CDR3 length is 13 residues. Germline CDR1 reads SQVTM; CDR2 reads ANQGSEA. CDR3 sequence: CSVELRDRDGYTF. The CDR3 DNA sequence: TGCAGCGTTGAATTAAGGGACCGAGATGGCTACACCTTC. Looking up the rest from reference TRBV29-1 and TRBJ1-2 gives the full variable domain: SAVISQKPSRDICQRGTSLTIQCQVDSQVTMMFWYRQQPGQSLTLIATANQGSEATYESGFVIDKFPISRPNLTFSTLTVSNMSPEDSSIYLCSVELRDRDGYTFGSGTRLTVV.

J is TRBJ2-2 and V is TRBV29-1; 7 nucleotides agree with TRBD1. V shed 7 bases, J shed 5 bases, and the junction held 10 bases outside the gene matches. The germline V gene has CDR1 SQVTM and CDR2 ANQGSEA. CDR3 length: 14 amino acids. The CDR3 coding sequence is TGCAGCGCCGAAAGACAGGGACGGACCGGGGAGCTGTTTTTT. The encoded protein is CSAERQGRTGELFF.

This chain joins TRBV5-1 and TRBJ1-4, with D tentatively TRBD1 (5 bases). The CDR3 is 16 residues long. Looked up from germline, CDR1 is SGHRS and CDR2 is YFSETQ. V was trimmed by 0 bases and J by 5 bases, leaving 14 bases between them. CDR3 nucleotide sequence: TGCGCCAGCAGCTTGGGCGTAGGGACTCAGAATGAAAAACTGTTTTTT. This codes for CASSLGVGTQNEKLFF.

CDR3 protein: CASSEGGYEQYV. CDR3 sequence (DNA): TGTGCCAGCAGTGAAGGGGGCTACGAGCAGTACGTC. This chain connects TRBV6-1 to TRBJ2-7; D gene unclear. The V gene's germline CDR1 is MNHNS and CDR2 SASEGT. This CDR3 region has 12 residues. Trimming removed 1 base from V and 3 bases from J, with 4 bases in between.

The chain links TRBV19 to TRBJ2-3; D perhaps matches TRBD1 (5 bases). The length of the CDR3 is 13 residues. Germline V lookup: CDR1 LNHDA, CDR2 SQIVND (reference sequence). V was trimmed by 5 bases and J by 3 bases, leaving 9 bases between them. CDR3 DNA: TGTGCCAGTAGTCGCGACAGAACAGATACGCAGTATTTT. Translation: CASSRDRTDTQYF.

CDR3 nucleotides: TGTGCCAGTAGTCAATTACCGGGACAGAGTCAGACCCAGTACTTC. This codes for CASSQLPGQSQTQYF. The chain joins TRBV19 to TRBJ2-5; 7 bases map to TRBD1. Germline CDR1 is LNHDA and CDR2 is SQIVND (reference sequence). V was pared by 5 bases and J by 6 bases, with 12 bases of the junction left unmatched. This CDR3 contains 15 residues. Full variable domain (outside the CDR3, taken from reference TRBV19 and TRBJ2-5): DGGITQSPKYLFRKEGQNVTLSCEQNLNHDAMYWYRQDPGQGLRLIYYSQIVNDFQKGDIAEGYSVSREKKESFPLTVTSAQKNPTAFYLCASSQLPGQSQTQYFGPGTRLLVL.

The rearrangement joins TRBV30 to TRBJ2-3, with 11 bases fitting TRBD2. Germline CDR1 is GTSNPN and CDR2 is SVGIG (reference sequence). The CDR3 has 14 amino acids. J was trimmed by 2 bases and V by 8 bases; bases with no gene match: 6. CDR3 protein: CAGRLAGFTDTQYF. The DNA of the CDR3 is TGTGCCGGGCGACTAGCGGGGTTCACAGATACGCAGTATTTT.

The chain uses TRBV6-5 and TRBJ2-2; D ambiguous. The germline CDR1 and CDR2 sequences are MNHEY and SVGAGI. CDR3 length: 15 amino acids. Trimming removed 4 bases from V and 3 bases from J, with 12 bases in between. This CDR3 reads CASSLVNGDTGELFF. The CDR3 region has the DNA TGTGCCAGCAGTTTAGTTAACGGAGACACCGGGGAGCTGTTTTTT.

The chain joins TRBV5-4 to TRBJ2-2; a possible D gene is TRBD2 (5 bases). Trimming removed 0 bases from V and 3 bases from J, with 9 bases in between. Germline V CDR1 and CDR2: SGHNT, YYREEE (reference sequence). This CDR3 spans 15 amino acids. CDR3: CASSLGRTYTGELFF. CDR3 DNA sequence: TGTGCCAGCAGCTTGGGCAGGACTTACACCGGGGAGCTGTTTTTT. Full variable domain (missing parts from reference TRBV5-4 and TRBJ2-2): ETGVTQSPTHLIKTRGQQVTLRCSSQSGHNTVSWYQQALGQGPQFIFQYYREEENGRGNFPPRFSGLQFPNYSSELNVNALELDDSALYLCASSLGRTYTGELFFGEGSRLTVL.

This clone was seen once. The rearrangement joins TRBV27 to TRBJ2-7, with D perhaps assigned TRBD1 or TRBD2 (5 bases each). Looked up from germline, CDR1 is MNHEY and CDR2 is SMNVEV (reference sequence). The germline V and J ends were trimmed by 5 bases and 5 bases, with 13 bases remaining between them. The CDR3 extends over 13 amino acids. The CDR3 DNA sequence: TGTGCCAGCAGTAGGACTCGGGGACACGAGCAGTACGTC. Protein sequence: CASSRTRGHEQYV.

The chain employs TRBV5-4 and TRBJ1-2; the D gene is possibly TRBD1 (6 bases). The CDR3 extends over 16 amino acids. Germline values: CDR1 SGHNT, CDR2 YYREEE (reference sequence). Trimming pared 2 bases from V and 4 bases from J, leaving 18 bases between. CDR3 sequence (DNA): TGTGCCAGCAGCTTCTACCCCAGGACAGCTACCTATGGCTACACCTTC. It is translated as CASSFYPRTATYGYTF.

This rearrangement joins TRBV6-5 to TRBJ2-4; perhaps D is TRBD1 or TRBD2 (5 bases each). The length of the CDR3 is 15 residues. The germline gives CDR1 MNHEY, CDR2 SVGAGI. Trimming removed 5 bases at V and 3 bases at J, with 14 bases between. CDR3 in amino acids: CASSLVGDGKNIQYF. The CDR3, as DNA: TGTGCCAGCAGTCTGGTAGGGGACGGCAAAAACATTCAGTACTTC.